Below, 30 T cell receptor beta chains from the same sample are listed, as sequenced in a study of cytomegalovirus exposure and HLA in healthy donors. The PCR used 60 Vbeta and 13 Jbeta primers. Using immunoSEQ multiplex PCR, the repertoire was profiled, and TCRdb retains in-frame clones only, with some absent. The sample has over 150,000 clones, around 81% seen once. Sequencing was carried out using PBMCs. Receptor source: a woman in her twenties or thirties in good health and CMV-seronegative.

A word on this clone: Other DNA sequences within the sample encode an identical CDR3. The genes are TRBV6-6 and TRBJ2-1, with 12 bases identical to TRBD2. This CDR3 spans 15 amino acids. Germline-derived CDR1 and CDR2 are MNHNY and SVGAGI (reference sequence). The ends lost 2 bases at V and 8 bases at J; junction bases unmatched: 4. CDR3 sequence reads: CASSYRLAGGDEQFF. The CDR3 DNA sequence: TGTGCCAGCAGTTACAGGCTAGCGGGAGGGGATGAGCAGTTCTTC.

This clone was detected only once. The gene calls are TRBV27 and TRBJ2-7, with TRBD2 matching 11 bases. The germline V gene encodes CDR1 MNHEY and CDR2 SMNVEV (reference sequence). This CDR3 is 15 amino acids long. The ends lost 3 bases at V and 5 bases at J; junction bases unmatched: 6. CDR3 residues: CASSFFSGRAHEQYF. DNA for the CDR3: TGTGCCAGCAGTTTCTTTAGCGGGAGGGCCCACGAGCAGTACTTC.

The rearrangement joins TRBV28 to TRBJ1-2; tentatively, D is TRBD1 (6 bases). CDR3 length: 18 residues. Looked up from germline, CDR1 is MDHEN and CDR2 is SYDVKM. V dropped 5 bases and J dropped 1 base, with 23 bases sitting between them. CDR3 sequence (DNA): TGTGCCAGCAGTGGGGATATGGGGGCCCTCTCCCTTAACTATGGCTACACCTTC. It specifies CASSGDMGALSLNYGYTF.

The V gene is TRBV10-1, the J gene TRBJ2-7, with TRBD2 as a possible D gene (6 bases). There are 14 residues in the CDR3. The germline V gene encodes CDR1 WNHNN and CDR2 SYGVQD (reference sequence). The ends were cut back, 4 bases at V and 4 bases at J, with 14 bases in the middle. The DNA for the CDR3 is TGCGCCAGCAGTGGCCGGGACTCCCGTTACGAGCAGTACTTC. Translation gives CASSGRDSRYEQYF.

This clone was observed a handful of times. This chain links TRBV5-6 with TRBJ2-5; TRBD2 matches 11 bases. In germline, CDR1 is SGHDT, CDR2 YYEEEE. The CDR3 is 17 amino acids. J gave up 7 bases and V 3 bases, and 14 bases lay outside the gene matches. CDR3 DNA sequence: TGTGCCAGCAGCTCCCCGTTAGCGGGAGGGCGGTTTGTGACCCAGTACTTC. It translates to CASSSPLAGGRFVTQYF.

V usage is TRBV6-5 and J usage is TRBJ1-6; perhaps TRBD1 as D (5 bases). The CDR3 sequence is 15 residues long. The germline CDR1 and CDR2 sequences are MNHEY and SVGAGI. The germline V and J ends were trimmed by 2 bases and 5 bases, with 10 bases remaining between them. CDR3 DNA sequence: TGTGCCAGCAGTTACGGGCGGGGGAATAATTCACCCCTCCACTTT. Encoded protein: CASSYGRGNNSPLHF.

This rearrangement joins TRBV28 to TRBJ1-2, with TRBD1 identical over 8 bases. J was trimmed by 5 bases and V by 3 bases; bases with no gene match: 20. The CDR3 has 19 residues. Germline lookup yields CDR1 MDHEN and CDR2 SYDVKM. DNA of the CDR3: TGTGCCAGCAGTTTGTTAGGTACTTTCGGAACAGGGGACAGGTATGGCTACACCTTC. Translating it yields CASSLLGTFGTGDRYGYTF.

As concerns this clone: One junction end does not reproduce the germline sequence, and a read error may be involved. Distinct nucleotide sequences in the sample also encode this CDR3. The chain's CDR3 is CASSSGTELGEQFF. DNA of the CDR3: TGTGCCAGCAGCTCTGGGACAGAATTAGGTGAGCAGTTCTTC. V gene TRBV5-1 combines with J gene TRBJ2-1, with 7 positions matching TRBD1. This CDR3 is built from 14 residues. Germline V gene data show CDR1 as SGHRS and CDR2 as YFSETQ.

This chain joins TRBV7-9 and TRBJ2-3, with no clear D. Trimming took 8 bases from V and 1 from J, leaving 10 bases between them. Germline V gene data show CDR1 as SEHNR and CDR2 as FQNEAQ (reference sequence). The CDR3 runs to 13 residues. The CDR3 sequence is CASLKAGTDTQYF. CDR3 nucleotide sequence: TGTGCCAGCCTAAAGGCGGGCACAGATACGCAGTATTTT.

This chain joins TRBV5-1 and TRBJ2-1; weak D call: TRBD1 (6 bases). Trimming took off 0 bases at V and 0 bases at J, with 16 bases between the two ends. The germline CDR1 and CDR2 sequences are SGHRS and YFSETQ. The CDR3 runs to 18 residues. The CDR3 DNA sequence: TGCGCCAGCAGCTTGGCCTCGCTAGCACAGGGCTCCTACAATGAGCAGTTCTTC. Encoded protein: CASSLASLAQGSYNEQFF.

The V gene is TRBV28, the J gene TRBJ2-2; 11 nucleotides match TRBD1. The V and J ends lost 4 bases and 5 bases, in that order; junction bases with no gene match: 3. The CDR3 totals 15 residues. Germline CDR1 and CDR2: MDHEN and SYDVKM. The DNA for the CDR3 is TGTGCCAGCAGTTCGGGACAGGGGGTGACCGGGGAGCTGTTTTTT. This gives the protein CASSSGQGVTGELFF.

The chain carries TRBV6-5 and TRBJ1-3; 7 bases line up with TRBD1. From germline, CDR1 is MNHEY and CDR2 SVGAGI. The CDR3 totals 14 residues. Trimming cost V 5 bases and J 4 bases; bases outside gene matches: 5. CDR3 nucleotides: TGTGCCAGCAGTAAACAGGGGAGCGGAAACACCATATATTTT. The encoded protein is CASSKQGSGNTIYF.

The chain is built from TRBV5-6 and TRBJ2-7, with 7 nucleotides matching TRBD2. Germline-derived CDR1 and CDR2 are SGHDT and YYEEEE. CDR3 size: 12 residues. Germline trimming cut 4 bases from V and 3 bases from J; bases unmatched to any gene: 1. CDR3 bases: TGTGCCAGCAGCACGGGGGGCTACGAGCAGTACTTC. Its translation is CASSTGGYEQYF.

CDR3 sequence (DNA): TGTGCCAGTAGTATAGAGAACAGGGGGGCCCATGAGCAGTTCTTC. Residues: CASSIENRGAHEQFF. The rearrangement uses TRBV19 and TRBJ2-1; TRBD1 aligns across 8 bases. From germline, CDR1 is LNHDA and CDR2 SQIVND (reference sequence). This CDR3 region has 15 residues. With 0 bases clipped from V and 8 bases from J, the junction kept 6 bases outside the gene matches. Complete variable domain (other parts from reference TRBV19 and TRBJ2-1): DGGITQSPKYLFRKEGQNVTLSCEQNLNHDAMYWYRQDPGQGLRLIYYSQIVNDFQKGDIAEGYSVSREKKESFPLTVTSAQKNPTAFYLCASSIENRGAHEQFFGPGTRLTVL.

This chain joins TRBV5-6 and TRBJ1-2; 9 bases align to TRBD1. The CDR3 loop spans 14 amino acids. Trimming removed 6 bases from V and 4 bases from J; junction bases left unmatched: 7. Germline CDR1 and CDR2: SGHDT and YYEEEE. The DNA for the CDR3 is TGTGCCAGCAACTTTGCGACAGGGGGCTATGGCTACACCTTC. It specifies CASNFATGGYGYTF.

This clone was seen only once. This chain joins TRBV7-2 and TRBJ2-7; tentatively, D is TRBD1 (7 bases). Germline CDR1 reads SGHTA; CDR2 reads FQGNSA. V lost 4 bases, J lost 2 bases, and 9 bases lay in between. This CDR3 spans 13 amino acids. The CDR3 nucleotides read TGTGCCAGCAGCTCCAGGGGGGCCTACGAGCAGTACTTC. This codes for CASSSRGAYEQYF.

The rearrangement links TRBV27 to TRBJ2-2; D perhaps matches TRBD2 (7 bases). CDR1 and CDR2 from the germline V gene are MNHEY and SMNVEV (reference sequence). V gave up 6 bases and J gave up 7 bases, with 27 bases separating them. The CDR3 contains 18 residues. In DNA, the CDR3 is TGTGCCAGCAGACCCGCGGGACACGGGGAGGGTTGGAGCGGGGAGCTGTTTTTT. It codes for CASRPAGHGEGWSGELFF.

The chain uses TRBV28 and TRBJ2-5; D is uncertain. The CDR3 covers 13 residues. Looked up from germline, CDR1 is MDHEN and CDR2 is SYDVKM. The V and J ends lost 6 bases and 9 bases respectively, with 17 bases between them. CDR3 nucleotides: TGTGCCAGCAGGCCCGAGGTCTTCGGAGCCCAGTACTTC. This gives the protein CASRPEVFGAQYF. Full variable domain (outside the CDR3, taken from reference TRBV28 and TRBJ2-5): DVKVTQSSRYLVKRTGEKVFLECVQDMDHENMFWYRQDPGLGLRLIYFSYDVKMKEKGDIPEGYSVSREKKERFSLILESASTNQTSMYLCASRPEVFGAQYFGPGTRLLVL.

The rearrangement uses TRBV4-2 and TRBJ1-2; 8 bases align to TRBD1. After removal of 2 bases from V and 2 bases from J, the junction contained 16 bases not matched to a gene. CDR1 is LGHNA and CDR2 is YNFKEQ in the germline V gene. The length of the CDR3 is 19 residues. The CDR3 bases are TGTGCCAGCAGCCAAACCCCCGGGGACAGGACCTACATAAACTATGGCTACACCTTC. This codes for CASSQTPGDRTYINYGYTF.

V and J are TRBV27 and TRBJ2-7, with no clear D. CDR3 length equals 12 residues. V was pared by 2 bases and J by 3 bases, with 5 bases between. Germline loops: CDR1 MNHEY, CDR2 SMNVEV (reference sequence). The CDR3 reads CASSLGDYEQYF. The DNA for the CDR3 is TGTGCCAGCAGTTTAGGAGACTACGAGCAGTACTTC.

This clone came up a few times. This rearrangement joins TRBV27 to TRBJ2-3, with 7 bases matching TRBD2. Germline V gene lookup returns CDR1 MNHEY and CDR2 SMNVEV (reference sequence). With 6 bases clipped from V and 4 bases from J, the junction kept 10 bases outside the gene matches. The CDR3 is made up of 15 amino acids. In nucleotides, the CDR3 is TGTGCCAGCAGGCGGGGCGGGGGTCGGGCAGATACGCAGTATTTT. Translated, it gives CASRRGGGRADTQYF.

The chain couples TRBV28 to TRBJ1-2; weak D call: TRBD1 (5 bases). The V end lost 3 bases, the J end lost 1 base, and 18 bases lay between the germline ends. Germline loops: CDR1 MDHEN, CDR2 SYDVKM. The CDR3 length is 17 residues. Here the CDR3 reads CASSFRVAREVNYGYTF. The CDR3 region has the DNA TGTGCCAGCAGTTTTAGAGTGGCCAGGGAGGTTAACTATGGCTACACCTTC.

The chain recombines TRBV7-9 with TRBJ2-1; TRBD2 agrees at 8 bases. This CDR3 has 18 amino acids. Germline V lookup: CDR1 SEHNR, CDR2 FQNEAQ (reference sequence). The V and J ends lost 5 bases and 5 bases, in that order; junction bases with no gene match: 17. Written as DNA, the CDR3 is TGTGCCAGCAGCCCCCCGAAAAGCGGGAGCTCCCCCCACAATGAGCAGTTCTTC. Its translation: CASSPPKSGSSPHNEQFF.

This clone was seen once. The rearrangement links TRBV28 to TRBJ2-1; D tentatively reads TRBD1 or TRBD2 (5 bases each). CDR1 and CDR2 (germline): MDHEN, SYDVKM. V shed 6 bases and J shed 4 bases, with 13 bases lying between them. There are 14 residues in the CDR3. The CDR3 spells CASRLLGQYNEQFF. CDR3 in DNA: TGTGCCAGCAGGTTACTAGGACAATACAATGAGCAGTTCTTC.

The genes are TRBV28 and TRBJ2-3; 8 positions agree with TRBD2. This CDR3 spans 15 amino acids. Trimming removed 5 bases from V and 4 bases from J; junction bases left unmatched: 8. Germline V gene lookup returns CDR1 MDHEN and CDR2 SYDVKM. The CDR3 region is CASSRAGGFPDTQYF. The CDR3 region has the DNA TGTGCCAGCAGTCGGGCGGGAGGTTTCCCAGATACGCAGTATTTT.

CDR3 in DNA: TGTGCCAGCAGCCCGACAGGGAACTCTGGGGCCAACGTCCTGACTTTC. Translation gives CASSPTGNSGANVLTF. The rearrangement links TRBV7-2 to TRBJ2-6; TRBD1 aligns across 7 bases. The CDR3 is 16 residues long. Germline V gene lookup returns CDR1 SGHTA and CDR2 FQGNSA. J gave up 0 bases and V 5 bases, and 4 bases lay outside the gene matches.

This chain uses TRBV5-6 with TRBJ2-3, with TRBD1 matching over 7 bases. Germline CDR1 reads SGHDT; CDR2 reads YYEEEE. V dropped 5 bases and J dropped 5; count of bases not matched to a gene: 8. CDR3 length: 14 residues. The CDR3 region is CASSFTAGGDTQYF. Here the CDR3 DNA reads TGTGCCAGCAGTTTTACCGCAGGGGGAGATACGCAGTATTTT. The full variable domain, rest sourced from reference TRBV5-6 and TRBJ2-3, is DAGVTQSPTHLIKTRGQQVTLRCSPKSGHDTVSWYQQALGQGPQFIFQYYEEEERQRGNFPDRFSGHQFPNYSSELNVNALLLGDSALYLCASSFTAGGDTQYFGPGTRLTVL.

The chain has TRBV7-2 and TRBJ2-5, with TRBD2 matching 14 bases. Per the germline V gene, CDR1 is SGHTA and CDR2 is FQGNSA. The junction had 5 bases not matched to a gene; V was cut back by 4 bases and J by 4 bases. This CDR3 spans 16 amino acids. The CDR3 DNA sequence: TGTGCCAGCAGCTCCGGACTAGCGGGGGGAGGAGAGACCCAGTACTTC. This encodes CASSSGLAGGGETQYF.

The chain couples TRBV7-3 to TRBJ2-1; TRBD2 matches 10 bases. The CDR3 runs 17 residues. CDR1 and CDR2 (germline): SGHTA, FQGTGA. Trimming took 9 bases from V and 8 from J; bases not matched to a gene: 19. The DNA for the CDR3 is TGTGCCAGGGTCCGAGGGGATAGAACTAGCGGGAAGTATGAGCAGTTCTTC. Its translation is CARVRGDRTSGKYEQFF. The entire variable domain, with the rest obtained from reference TRBV7-3 and TRBJ2-1, is as follows: GAGVSQTPSNKVTEKGKYVELRCDPISGHTALYWYRQSLGQGPEFLIYFQGTGAADDSGLPNDRFFAVRPEGSVSTLKIQRTERGDSAVYLCARVRGDRTSGKYEQFFGPGTRLTVL.

The chain joins TRBV10-2 to TRBJ2-1; D might be TRBD1 (6 bases). V was clipped by 6 bases and J by 4 bases, with 10 bases between them. This CDR3 has 13 amino acids. The germline gives CDR1 WSHSY, CDR2 SAAADI. The CDR3 sequence: CASSEGQYNEQFF. Written as DNA, the CDR3 is TGCGCCAGCAGCGAGGGACAATACAATGAGCAGTTCTTC.